One sample yielded the 28 T cell receptor beta chains listed below, sequenced in a study of OX40 agonist ivuxolimab in advanced cancers. Using immunoSEQ multiplex PCR, the repertoire was profiled, and TCRdb retains in-frame clones only, with some absent. In the table there are some 80,000 clones, roughly 90% of which are singletons. This specimen was CD4+ or CD8+ T cells sorted from blood, taken in a trial of the OX40 agonist ivuxolimab. The receptors originated from an adult with an advanced solid tumor such as melanoma, head and neck, liver or kidney cancer.

The chain carries TRBV6-4 and TRBJ2-2; D possibly corresponds to TRBD1 (5 bases). Trimming stripped 7 bases from V and 2 bases from J, with 26 bases between. Germline CDR1 MRHNA, CDR2 SNTAGT. The CDR3 extends over 19 amino acids. Written as DNA, the CDR3 is TGTGCCAGCAATCCCTCCCCCCCGCTCGACAGACGAAACACCGGGGAGCTGTTTTTT. Its translation is CASNPSPPLDRRNTGELFF.

The V and J genes are TRBV10-1 and TRBJ2-5, with D maybe TRBD2 (5 bases). In germline, CDR1 is WNHNN, CDR2 SYGVQD (reference sequence). CDR3 size: 13 residues. Deletions cut 3 bases from V and 8 bases from J, with 13 bases between. For the CDR3, the DNA is TGCGCCAGCAGTGAAACTAGGCGTAGTACCCAGTACTTC. It is translated as CASSETRRSTQYF.

The chain recombines TRBV5-1 with TRBJ2-3, with D hard to call. CDR3 length: 13 amino acids. Trimming cost V 1 base and J 6 bases, with 9 bases left between them. Germline V gives CDR1 SGHRS, CDR2 YFSETQ. CDR3 sequence (DNA): TGCGCCAGCAGCTTGTCACTTGAGGATACGCAGTATTTT. Its translation is CASSLSLEDTQYF.

This rearrangement joins TRBV6-4 to TRBJ2-2; perhaps TRBD2 as D (6 bases). Germline V gene sequence: CDR1 MRHNA, CDR2 SNTAGT. This CDR3 spans 15 amino acids. V was cut by 5 bases and J by 3 bases, with 13 bases left in between. This chain's CDR3 is CASSRSRDDTGELFF. In DNA form, the CDR3 reads TGTGCCAGCAGTCGCTCGCGGGATGACACCGGGGAGCTGTTTTTT.

This clone has only one observation. This sequence joins TRBV15 and TRBJ1-5, with D unresolved. Per germline, CDR1 LNHNV and CDR2 YYDKDF (reference sequence). Trimming pared 1 base from V and 9 bases from J, leaving 16 bases between. The CDR3 contains 15 residues. The CDR3 DNA reads TGTGCCACCAGCAGAGGGGATCAGACATTTCGGCCCCAGCATTTT. This encodes CATSRGDQTFRPQHF.

This clone has only one observation. The rearrangement joins TRBV29-1 to TRBJ2-3, with D perhaps matching TRBD1 or TRBD2 (5 bases each). Germline V gene sequence: CDR1 SQVTM, CDR2 ANQGSEA. Trimming removed 5 bases from V and 2 bases from J, with 11 bases in between. The CDR3 is 13 residues long. CDR3 DNA sequence: TGCAGCGTTTCGGGGCAACTCACAGATACGCAGTATTTT. Translation: CSVSGQLTDTQYF.

The V and J genes are TRBV19 and TRBJ2-1, with TRBD2 identical over 14 bases. The V and J ends lost 4 bases and 9 bases, in that order; junction bases with no gene match: 14. The CDR3 length is 18 residues. Germline CDR1 reads LNHDA; CDR2 reads SQIVND (reference sequence). The CDR3 coding sequence is TGTGCCAGTAGTACGCCAAATCGACTAGCGGGGGGGCCGGGTGAGCAGTTCTTC. This encodes CASSTPNRLAGGPGEQFF. Based on the CDR3 plus reference TRBV19 and TRBJ2-1, the full variable domain is DGGITQSPKYLFRKEGQNVTLSCEQNLNHDAMYWYRQDPGQGLRLIYYSQIVNDFQKGDIAEGYSVSREKKESFPLTVTSAQKNPTAFYLCASSTPNRLAGGPGEQFFGPGTRLTVL.

The chain combines TRBV18 with TRBJ1-5; the D is unclear. Trimming left V 3 bases short and J 5 bases short, with 11 bases between. Germline lookup yields CDR1 KGHSH and CDR2 LQKENI. This CDR3 spans 14 amino acids. CDR3 sequence: CASSPSGSHQPQHF. CDR3 DNA sequence: TGTGCCAGCTCACCGTCGGGCTCCCATCAGCCCCAGCATTTT.

The genes are TRBV7-6 and TRBJ2-6; possibly TRBD2 for D (5 bases). Germline loops: CDR1 SGHVS, CDR2 FNYEAQ. The CDR3 sequence is 15 residues long. Trimming pared 4 bases from V and 1 base from J, leaving 8 bases between. The CDR3 loop is CASSSPGSGANVLTF. CDR3 DNA: TGTGCCAGCAGCTCCCCGGGGTCTGGGGCCAACGTCCTGACTTTC.

J is TRBJ1-5 and V is TRBV9; D unresolved. Deletions cut 3 bases from V and 0 bases from J, with 10 bases between. The V gene's germline CDR1 is SGDLS and CDR2 YYNGEE. This CDR3 contains 15 residues. CDR3 amino acids: CASSGSPNSNQPQHF. Here the CDR3 DNA reads TGTGCCAGCAGCGGGAGCCCAAATAGCAATCAGCCCCAGCATTTT.

V usage is TRBV5-1 and J usage is TRBJ2-4; TRBD1 aligns across 7 bases. Germline values: CDR1 SGHRS, CDR2 YFSETQ. The CDR3 sequence is 13 residues long. The V gene end was trimmed by 4 bases and the J gene end by 12 bases; junction bases not matched to a gene: 10. The CDR3 sequence is CASSPADRPPQYF. DNA for the CDR3: TGCGCCAGCAGCCCGGCGGACAGGCCTCCTCAGTACTTC.

The chain recombines TRBV5-1 with TRBJ2-1; 7 bases line up with TRBD2. The CDR3 has 13 amino acids. CDR1 is SGHRS and CDR2 is YFSETQ in the germline V gene. After removal of 1 base from V and 10 bases from J, the junction contained 5 bases not matched to a gene. CDR3 residues: CASSLITSDEQFF. The CDR3 coding sequence is TGCGCCAGCAGCTTGATCACTAGCGACGAGCAGTTCTTC.

This clone was picked up one time. The chain recombines TRBV30 with TRBJ2-5; 11 nucleotides agree with TRBD2. The CDR3 totals 15 residues. Germline assignment: CDR1 GTSNPN and CDR2 SVGIG (reference sequence). V lost 2 bases and J lost 5; bases outside the gene matches: 7. The CDR3: CAWSLVAGGPETQYF. The CDR3 DNA follows: TGTGCCTGGAGTTTAGTAGCGGGAGGGCCTGAGACCCAGTACTTC.

With respect to this clone: A junction boundary mismatches the germline segment, possibly from a read error. The genes are TRBV4-1 and TRBJ1-2; D is uncertain. Germline V lookup: CDR1 MGHRA, CDR2 YSYEKL. CDR3 length equals 13 residues. The CDR3 region has the DNA TGCGCCAGCAGCTTAACTCCACCCTTGCTCTGGACTTTC. Translation gives CASSLTPPLLWTF.

The chain has TRBV6-1 and TRBJ2-3; 15 bases are a match to TRBD2. V lost 0 bases and J lost 3; bases outside the gene matches: 10. The CDR3 length is 20 residues. The germline CDR1 and CDR2 sequences are MNHNS and SASEGT. The CDR3 loop reads CASSEALLGLAGGGTDTQYF. The CDR3 DNA is TGTGCCAGCAGTGAAGCGCTCCTGGGACTAGCGGGAGGAGGTACAGATACGCAGTATTTT.

V is TRBV28 and J is TRBJ2-5; 7 nucleotides align to TRBD1. The CDR3 runs 15 residues. V shed 5 bases and J 5 bases; nucleotides not matched to a gene: 11. Germline V gene lookup returns CDR1 MDHEN and CDR2 SYDVKM. CDR3 in DNA: TGTGCCAGCAGTACTATTAACAGGGGCCGGGAGACCCAGTACTTC. Protein sequence: CASSTINRGRETQYF.

V usage is TRBV19 and J usage is TRBJ1-5; D may be TRBD1 (6 bases). The V end was cut by 1 base, the J end by 7 bases, with 14 bases between. The germline V gene encodes CDR1 LNHDA and CDR2 SQIVND (reference sequence). The CDR3 sequence is 15 residues long. CDR3 amino acids: CASSIGRQAAQPQHF. As DNA, the CDR3 is TGTGCCAGTAGTATAGGGCGACAGGCGGCGCAGCCCCAGCATTTT.

This clone came up a few times. The chain recombines TRBV7-2 with TRBJ1-5, with no clear D. Trimming pared 1 base from V and 7 bases from J, leaving 14 bases between. Per germline, CDR1 SGHTA and CDR2 FQGNSA. The CDR3 has 15 amino acids. In DNA form, the CDR3 reads TGTGCCAGCAGCTTAGATGCCAGACGGCGGCAGCCCCAGCATTTT. As protein: CASSLDARRRQPQHF.

The chain recombines TRBV29-1 with TRBJ2-2; 15 bases map to TRBD2. Trimming removed 6 bases from V and 1 base from J; junction bases left unmatched: 3. This CDR3 is 16 amino acids long. Germline lookup yields CDR1 SQVTM and CDR2 ANQGSEA. CDR3 loop: CSVMGLAGGNTGELFF. As DNA, the CDR3 is TGCAGCGTGATGGGACTAGCGGGAGGGAACACCGGGGAGCTGTTTTTT.

On this clone itself: The CDR3 ends on some other residue instead of the conserved phenylalanine or tryptophan, so this is likely a read error. This chain joins TRBV5-1 and TRBJ1-6; TRBD1 is a possible D gene (6 bases). Germline V gives CDR1 SGHRS, CDR2 YFSETQ. V was cut by 0 bases and J by 2 bases, with 9 bases left in between. The CDR3 consists of 16 residues. CDR3 DNA: TGCGCCAGCAGCTTGGGGACAGTCCCCTATAATTCACCCCTCCACCTT. This translates into CASSLGTVPYNSPLHL.

The table lists this clone with a count of one. The V call is TRBV5-8, the J call TRBJ1-6; no clear D gene. This CDR3 comprises 13 residues. V lost 1 base to trimming and J lost 7 bases, with 6 bases between them. The germline gives CDR1 SGHTS, CDR2 YDEGEE. As DNA, the CDR3 is TGTGCCAGCAGCTTGCCTGGGAATTCACCCCTCCACTTT. This sequence encodes CASSLPGNSPLHF.

This chain links TRBV7-2 with TRBJ2-3; TRBD2 agrees at 8 bases. This CDR3 has 15 residues. Per germline, CDR1 SGHTA and CDR2 FQGNSA. The J segment lost 6 bases and the V segment lost 1 base, leaving 6 bases of the junction unmatched. The CDR3 coding sequence is TGTGCCAGCAGCTTAGAGGGGGGACTAGGGGATACGCAGTATTTT. This sequence encodes CASSLEGGLGDTQYF. Using reference TRBV7-2 and TRBJ2-3 for the parts outside the CDR3, the full variable domain is GAGVSQSPSNKVTEKGKDVELRCDPISGHTALYWYRQSLGQGLEFLIYFQGNSAPDKSGLPSDRFSAERTGGSVSTLTIQRTQQEDSAVYLCASSLEGGLGDTQYFGPGTRLTVL.

The gene calls are TRBV28 and TRBJ1-5; D is unresolved. V lost 9 bases, J lost 5 bases, and 17 bases lay in between. This CDR3 is 14 amino acids long. Germline V gene lookup returns CDR1 MDHEN and CDR2 SYDVKM. The CDR3, as DNA: TGTGCCAGTAATAGGGCAGGTGGGGATCAGCCCCAGCATTTT. This sequence encodes CASNRAGGDQPQHF. The entire variable domain, with the rest obtained from reference TRBV28 and TRBJ1-5, is as follows: DVKVTQSSRYLVKRTGEKVFLECVQDMDHENMFWYRQDPGLGLRLIYFSYDVKMKEKGDIPEGYSVSREKKERFSLILESASTNQTSMYLCASNRAGGDQPQHFGDGTRLSIL.

V is TRBV2 and J is TRBJ1-5; 8 bases are a match to TRBD1. With V trimmed by 3 bases and J by 2 bases, 3 bases remained unmatched. The germline gives CDR1 SNHLY, CDR2 FYNNEI. The CDR3 runs 15 residues. CDR3 coding DNA: TGTGCCAGCAGTGACGGACAGGGAGGCAATCAGCCCCAGCATTTT. It codes for CASSDGQGGNQPQHF.

V and J are TRBV2 and TRBJ1-5; D perhaps matches TRBD1 (5 bases). The CDR3 runs to 15 residues. Germline assignment: CDR1 SNHLY and CDR2 FYNNEI. The V and J ends lost 7 bases and 2 bases respectively, with 15 bases between them. The CDR3 DNA reads as TGTGCCAGCAAAAAGACCGACAGCCGCAATCAGCCCCAGCATTTT. Its translation is CASKKTDSRNQPQHF.

The chain is built from TRBV30 and TRBJ2-3; 7 bases match TRBD1. With 4 bases clipped from V and 3 bases from J, the junction kept 7 bases outside the gene matches. The CDR3 is 14 amino acids. CDR1 is GTSNPN, CDR2 SVGIG, per germline (reference sequence). The CDR3 loop reads CAWTINRGTDTQYF. CDR3 nucleotide sequence: TGTGCCTGGACCATAAACAGGGGAACAGATACGCAGTATTTT.

In this sample, this clone turned up a few times. V and J are TRBV19 and TRBJ2-2; 8 nucleotides align to TRBD2. The CDR3 extends over 17 amino acids. Per the germline V gene, CDR1 is LNHDA and CDR2 is SQIVND (reference sequence). Trimming removed 4 bases from V and 5 bases from J; junction bases left unmatched: 12. The CDR3 is CASSKGTSIGMTGELFF. The CDR3 DNA is TGTGCCAGTAGTAAAGGGACTAGTATTGGAATGACCGGGGAGCTGTTTTTT.

As DNA, the CDR3 is TGTGCCAGCAGCCCCCACGGGACGGTGAACACTGAAGCTTTCTTT. It is translated as CASSPHGTVNTEAFF. This chain uses TRBV6-5 with TRBJ1-1; tentatively, D is TRBD1 (5 bases). The CDR3 consists of 15 residues. Trimming removed 6 bases at V and 0 bases at J, with 14 bases between. Germline CDR1 MNHEY, CDR2 SVGAGI.